This is a list of T cell receptor beta chains from one sample in a study of blood T cells in healthy people across ages. TCRdb recomputed calls from the 5' RACE reads with MiXCR, one row per CDR3 protein. The sample holds 800,000 or so distinct CDR3 sequences, 25% seen once. The data also belong to a second study, concerning T cells of mothers and their children.

The sequencing sample was made of blood. These receptors were obtained from a boy aged 10-17 years in good health. Each CDR3 is given with its conserved first and last residue. Each record gives: J gene, D gene, clone size, V gene, CDR3 protein, CDR3 DNA. The D gene is left open where the match is weak. Only some rows state a clone size, as once, few, many or a class for expanded clones.

j_call: TRBJ2-4
d_call: -
clone_size: few
v_call: TRBV28
cdr3_aa: CASSLEGLAKNIQYF
cdr3_nt: TGTGCCAGCAGTTTAGAGGGGTTAGCCAAAAACATTCAGTACTTC

j_call: TRBJ1-5
d_call: TRBD1
clone_size: -
v_call: TRBV15
cdr3_aa: CATSREQGINQPQHF
cdr3_nt: TGTGCCACCAGCAGAGAACAGGGGATCAATCAGCCCCAGCATTTT

j_call: TRBJ2-5
d_call: -
clone_size: few
v_call: TRBV7-9
cdr3_aa: CASSIRQAPETQYF
cdr3_nt: TGTGCCAGCAGCATTCGACAGGCCCCAGAGACCCAGTACTTC

j_call: TRBJ2-5
d_call: -
clone_size: -
v_call: TRBV7-6
cdr3_aa: CASSLLRGGQETQYF
cdr3_nt: TGTGCCAGCAGCTTATTGAGAGGGGGACAAGAGACCCAGTACTTC

j_call: TRBJ2-1
d_call: TRBD1
clone_size: -
v_call: TRBV3-1
cdr3_aa: CASSQGGTGDNEQFF
cdr3_nt: TGTGCCAGCAGCCAAGGGGGGACAGGGGACAATGAGCAGTTCTTC

j_call: TRBJ2-1
d_call: -
clone_size: few
v_call: TRBV6-6
cdr3_aa: CASSWGSGQFF
cdr3_nt: TGTGCCAGCAGTTGGGGCTCCGGGCAGTTCTTC

j_call: TRBJ2-2
d_call: TRBD2
clone_size: -
v_call: TRBV27
cdr3_aa: CASSLGGGYTGELFF
cdr3_nt: TGTGCCAGCAGTTTGGGGGGAGGGTACACCGGGGAGCTGTTTTTT

j_call: TRBJ2-2
d_call: -
clone_size: -
v_call: TRBV5-5
cdr3_aa: CASSLRSRDTGEPFF
cdr3_nt: TGTGCCAGCAGCTTGAGATCCAGGGACACCGGGGAGCCGTTTTTT

j_call: TRBJ1-4
d_call: -
clone_size: -
v_call: TRBV7-2
cdr3_aa: CASSLRGRPNEKLFF
cdr3_nt: TGTGCCAGCAGCTTACGAGGGCGGCCTAATGAAAAACTGTTTTTT

j_call: TRBJ2-7
d_call: TRBD2
clone_size: -
v_call: TRBV20-1
cdr3_aa: CSARDGAGVTYEQYF
cdr3_nt: TGCAGTGCTAGAGATGGAGCGGGGGTGACCTACGAGCAGTACTTC

j_call: TRBJ2-5
d_call: -
clone_size: few
v_call: TRBV3-1
cdr3_aa: CASLRSGAQETQYF
cdr3_nt: TGTGCCAGCCTCCGGTCGGGAGCACAAGAGACCCAGTACTTC

j_call: TRBJ2-4
d_call: -
clone_size: few
v_call: TRBV11-2
cdr3_aa: CASSLWGANIQYF
cdr3_nt: TGTGCCAGCAGCTTATGGGGTGCGAACATTCAGTACTTC

j_call: TRBJ2-7
d_call: -
clone_size: -
v_call: TRBV5-1
cdr3_aa: CASSLGGAREQYF
cdr3_nt: TGCGCCAGCTCCCTTGGAGGGGCCCGGGAGCAGTACTTC

j_call: TRBJ1-5
d_call: -
clone_size: few
v_call: TRBV24-1
cdr3_aa: CATRQGSNQPQHF
cdr3_nt: TGTGCCACCAGGCAGGGGAGCAATCAGCCCCAGCATTTT

j_call: TRBJ2-5
d_call: -
clone_size: few
v_call: TRBV25-1
cdr3_aa: CASSELRGQETQYF
cdr3_nt: TGTGCCAGCAGTGAATTGAGGGGCCAAGAGACCCAGTACTTC

j_call: TRBJ1-6
d_call: -
clone_size: few
v_call: TRBV7-2
cdr3_aa: CASSLEGGASISPLHF
cdr3_nt: TGTGCCAGCAGCTTAGAGGGGGGCGCGAGTATCTCACCCCTCCACTTT

j_call: TRBJ2-7
d_call: -
clone_size: -
v_call: TRBV18
cdr3_aa: CASSTMGVEQYF
cdr3_nt: TGCGCCAGCTCAACGATGGGGGTCGAGCAGTACTTC

j_call: TRBJ2-4
d_call: TRBD1
clone_size: -
v_call: TRBV20-1
cdr3_aa: CSATGQGNIQYF
cdr3_nt: TGCAGTGCTACCGGACAGGGTAACATTCAGTACTTC

j_call: TRBJ2-5
d_call: TRBD1
clone_size: -
v_call: TRBV18
cdr3_aa: CASSVPGQETQYF
cdr3_nt: TGTGCCAGCTCAGTCCCGGGACAGGAGACCCAGTACTTC

j_call: TRBJ1-1
d_call: TRBD1
clone_size: few
v_call: TRBV19
cdr3_aa: CASSPPHRGRRYTEAFF
cdr3_nt: TGTGCCAGTAGTCCCCCCCACAGGGGGCGAAGGTACACTGAAGCTTTCTTT

j_call: TRBJ1-1
d_call: -
clone_size: -
v_call: TRBV27
cdr3_aa: CASSFGGGEAFF
cdr3_nt: TGTGCCAGCAGTTTCGGAGGGGGGGAAGCTTTCTTT

j_call: TRBJ1-4
d_call: -
clone_size: -
v_call: TRBV6-5
cdr3_aa: CASRPGGGEKLFF
cdr3_nt: TGTGCCAGCAGGCCCGGGGGGGGTGAAAAACTGTTTTTT

j_call: TRBJ2-1
d_call: -
clone_size: once
v_call: TRBV6-5
cdr3_aa: CASSYSIPAGSGWEQFF
cdr3_nt: TGTGCCAGCAGTTACTCGATACCCGCAGGTTCAGGGTGGGAGCAGTTCTTC

j_call: TRBJ2-5
d_call: -
clone_size: -
v_call: TRBV7-2
cdr3_aa: CASSLGSGGETRYF
cdr3_nt: TGTGCCAGCAGCTTAGGGTCAGGCGGAGAGACCCGGTACTTC

j_call: TRBJ1-2
d_call: TRBD1
clone_size: few
v_call: TRBV12-3/TRBV12-4
cdr3_aa: CASSLGWGRGGSGYTF
cdr3_nt: TGTGCCAGCAGTTTAGGTTGGGGCAGGGGGGGGTCCGGCTACACCTTC

j_call: TRBJ2-7
d_call: TRBD1
clone_size: few
v_call: TRBV12-3/TRBV12-4
cdr3_aa: CASRGGQGIYEQYF
cdr3_nt: TGTGCCAGCAGGGGGGGACAGGGCATCTACGAGCAGTACTTC

j_call: TRBJ1-3
d_call: -
clone_size: few
v_call: TRBV4-3
cdr3_aa: CASSRNLRTDSGNTIYF
cdr3_nt: TGCGCCAGCAGCCGAAATTTACGGACAGACTCTGGAAACACCATATATTTT

j_call: TRBJ1-1
d_call: TRBD1
clone_size: few
v_call: TRBV5-1
cdr3_aa: CASSLKTGVGTEAFF
cdr3_nt: TGCGCCAGCAGCTTGAAGACAGGGGTCGGCACTGAAGCTTTCTTT

j_call: TRBJ2-2
d_call: -
clone_size: -
v_call: TRBV29-1
cdr3_aa: CSVSSQLEAGELFF
cdr3_nt: TGCAGCGTCAGCAGCCAGTTGGAGGCCGGGGAGCTGTTTTTT

j_call: TRBJ1-3
d_call: -
clone_size: many
v_call: TRBV4-1
cdr3_aa: CASSQDSGFSGNTIYF
cdr3_nt: TGCGCCAGCAGCCAAGATAGTGGCTTCTCTGGAAACACCATATATTTT

j_call: TRBJ2-5
d_call: TRBD2
clone_size: -
v_call: TRBV7-2
cdr3_aa: CASAPWTSSETQYF
cdr3_nt: TGTGCCTCAGCACCGTGGACTAGTTCCGAGACCCAGTACTTC

j_call: TRBJ2-1
d_call: TRBD2
clone_size: -
v_call: TRBV27
cdr3_aa: CASSLLPGTSGSGNEQFF
cdr3_nt: TGTGCCAGCAGTTTACTGCCCGGGACTAGCGGGAGCGGAAATGAGCAGTTCTTC

j_call: TRBJ2-7
d_call: -
clone_size: -
v_call: TRBV6-2/TRBV6-3
cdr3_aa: CAGSYLRSAPVYF
cdr3_nt: TGTGCCGGCAGTTACCTCAGGAGTGCCCCGGTGTACTTC

j_call: TRBJ2-1
d_call: TRBD1
clone_size: -
v_call: TRBV29-1
cdr3_aa: CSVLRQGVYNEQFF
cdr3_nt: TGCAGCGTCCTAAGACAGGGGGTATACAATGAGCAGTTCTTC

j_call: TRBJ2-7
d_call: TRBD2
clone_size: -
v_call: TRBV20-1
cdr3_aa: CSAREASGKLYEQYF
cdr3_nt: TGCAGTGCTAGAGAAGCTAGCGGGAAACTCTACGAGCAGTACTTC

j_call: TRBJ2-7
d_call: -
clone_size: few
v_call: TRBV20-1
cdr3_aa: CSAAPLLSYEQYF
cdr3_nt: TGCAGTGCTGCCCCCCTACTCTCCTACGAGCAGTACTTC

j_call: TRBJ2-7
d_call: -
clone_size: -
v_call: TRBV5-1
cdr3_aa: CASSFEGDEQYF
cdr3_nt: TGCGCCAGCAGCTTTGAGGGGGACGAGCAGTACTTC

j_call: TRBJ2-7
d_call: TRBD1
clone_size: -
v_call: TRBV9
cdr3_aa: CASSGPGGQYEQYF
cdr3_nt: TGTGCCAGCAGTGGGCCAGGGGGCCAGTACGAGCAGTACTTC

j_call: TRBJ2-7
d_call: TRBD1
clone_size: few
v_call: TRBV10-3
cdr3_aa: CAISVADRGPYEQYF
cdr3_nt: TGTGCCATCAGTGTGGCGGACAGGGGTCCCTACGAGCAGTACTTC

j_call: TRBJ2-5
d_call: TRBD1
clone_size: few
v_call: TRBV5-1
cdr3_aa: CASSLGTGWDETQYF
cdr3_nt: TGCGCCAGCAGCCTCGGGACAGGTTGGGACGAGACCCAGTACTTC

j_call: TRBJ2-7
d_call: -
clone_size: -
v_call: TRBV2
cdr3_aa: CASSDLRTYEQYF
cdr3_nt: TGTGCCAGCAGTGATCTCAGAACCTACGAGCAGTACTTC